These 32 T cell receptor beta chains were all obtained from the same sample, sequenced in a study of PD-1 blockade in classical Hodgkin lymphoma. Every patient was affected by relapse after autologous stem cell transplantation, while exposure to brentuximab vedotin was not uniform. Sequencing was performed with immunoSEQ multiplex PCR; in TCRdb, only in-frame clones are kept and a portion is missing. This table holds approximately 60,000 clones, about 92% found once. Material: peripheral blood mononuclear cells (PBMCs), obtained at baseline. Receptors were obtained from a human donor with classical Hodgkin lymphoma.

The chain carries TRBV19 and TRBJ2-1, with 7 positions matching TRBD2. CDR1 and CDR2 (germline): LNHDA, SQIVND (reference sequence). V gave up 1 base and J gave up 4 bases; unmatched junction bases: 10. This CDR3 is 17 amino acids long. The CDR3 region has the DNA TGTGCCAGTAGTATAGTAAGCGCCGGCGGGAGTTACAATGAGCAGTTCTTC. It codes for CASSIVSAGGSYNEQFF. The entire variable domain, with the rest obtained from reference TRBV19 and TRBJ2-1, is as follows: DGGITQSPKYLFRKEGQNVTLSCEQNLNHDAMYWYRQDPGQGLRLIYYSQIVNDFQKGDIAEGYSVSREKKESFPLTVTSAQKNPTAFYLCASSIVSAGGSYNEQFFGPGTRLTVL.

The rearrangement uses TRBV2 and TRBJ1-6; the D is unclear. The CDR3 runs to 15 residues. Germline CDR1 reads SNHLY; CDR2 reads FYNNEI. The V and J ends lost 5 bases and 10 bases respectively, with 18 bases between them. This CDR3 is CASSNEYSGGSPLHF. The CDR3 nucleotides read TGTGCCAGCAGTAATGAATACTCCGGAGGCTCACCCCTCCACTTT.

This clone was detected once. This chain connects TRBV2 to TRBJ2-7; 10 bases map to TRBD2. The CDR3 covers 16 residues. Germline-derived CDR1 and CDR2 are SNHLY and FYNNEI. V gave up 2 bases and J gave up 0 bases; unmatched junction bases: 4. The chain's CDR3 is CASSELRTSGSYEQYF. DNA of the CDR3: TGTGCCAGCAGTGAATTGAGGACTAGCGGCTCCTACGAGCAGTACTTC.

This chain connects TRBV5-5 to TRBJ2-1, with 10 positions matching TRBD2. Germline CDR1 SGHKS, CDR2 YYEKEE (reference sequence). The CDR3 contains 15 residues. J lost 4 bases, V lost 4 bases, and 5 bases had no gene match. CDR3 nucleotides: TGTGCCAGCAGCCAACTAGCGGGATCATACAATGAGCAGTTCTTC. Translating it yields CASSQLAGSYNEQFF.

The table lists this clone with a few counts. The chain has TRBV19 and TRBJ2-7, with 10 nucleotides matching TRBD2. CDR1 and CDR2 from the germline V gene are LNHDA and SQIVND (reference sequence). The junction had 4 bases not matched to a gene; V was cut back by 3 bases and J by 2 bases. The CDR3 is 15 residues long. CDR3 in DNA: TGTGCCAGTAGTATGGGTGGACTAGCGGCCTACGAGCAGTACTTC. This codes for CASSMGGLAAYEQYF.

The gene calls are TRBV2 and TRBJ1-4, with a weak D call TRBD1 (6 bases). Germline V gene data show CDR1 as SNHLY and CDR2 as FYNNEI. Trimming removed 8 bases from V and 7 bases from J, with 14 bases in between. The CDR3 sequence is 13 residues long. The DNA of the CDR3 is TGTGCCAGCGTCAGGGGATCTGGTGAAAAACTGTTTTTT. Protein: CASVRGSGEKLFF.

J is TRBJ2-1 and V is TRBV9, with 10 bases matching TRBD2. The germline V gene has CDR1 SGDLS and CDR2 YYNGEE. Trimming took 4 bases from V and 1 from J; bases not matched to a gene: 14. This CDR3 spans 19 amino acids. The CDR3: CASSPPRSGRIRSYNEQFF. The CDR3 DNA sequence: TGTGCCAGCAGCCCCCCCCGTAGCGGGAGGATTCGGTCCTACAATGAGCAGTTCTTC.

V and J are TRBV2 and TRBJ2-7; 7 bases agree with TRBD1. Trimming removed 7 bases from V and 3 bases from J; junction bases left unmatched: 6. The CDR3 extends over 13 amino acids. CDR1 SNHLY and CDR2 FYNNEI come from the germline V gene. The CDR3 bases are TGTGCCAGCACTAGGGACAGCTACTACGAGCAGTACTTC. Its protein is CASTRDSYYEQYF. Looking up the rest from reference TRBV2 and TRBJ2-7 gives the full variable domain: EPEVTQTPSHQVTQMGQEVILRCVPISNHLYFYWYRQILGQKVEFLVSFYNNEISEKSEIFDDQFSVERPDGSNFTLKIRSTKLEDSAMYFCASTRDSYYEQYFGPGTRLTVT.

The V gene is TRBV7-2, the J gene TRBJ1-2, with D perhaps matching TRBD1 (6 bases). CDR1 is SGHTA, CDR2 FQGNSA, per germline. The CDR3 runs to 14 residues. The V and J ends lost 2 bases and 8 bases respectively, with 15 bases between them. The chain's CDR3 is CASSLSYRADGYTF. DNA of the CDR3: TGTGCCAGCAGCTTAAGTTACAGGGCGGACGGCTACACCTTC.

CDR3 sequence (DNA): TGTGCCAGCAGCTTGAGGTCCTCGGATGAAAAACTGTTTTTT. This sequence encodes CASSLRSSDEKLFF. The chain joins TRBV5-8 to TRBJ1-4; the D is unclear. From germline, CDR1 is SGHTS and CDR2 YDEGEE. The CDR3 spans 14 residues. The ends were cut back, 1 base at V and 6 bases at J, with 10 bases in the middle.

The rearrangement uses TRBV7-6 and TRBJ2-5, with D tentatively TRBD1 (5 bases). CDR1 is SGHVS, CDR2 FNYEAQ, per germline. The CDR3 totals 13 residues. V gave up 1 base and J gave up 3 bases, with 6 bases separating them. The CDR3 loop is CASSLGQKETQYF. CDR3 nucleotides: TGTGCCAGCAGCTTAGGACAGAAAGAGACCCAGTACTTC.

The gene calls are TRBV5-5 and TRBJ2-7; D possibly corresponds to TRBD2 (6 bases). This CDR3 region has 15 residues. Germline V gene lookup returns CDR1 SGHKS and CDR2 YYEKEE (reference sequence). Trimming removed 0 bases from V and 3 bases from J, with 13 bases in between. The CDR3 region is CASSLGPLGGYEQYF. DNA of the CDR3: TGTGCCAGCAGCTTGGGACCGTTGGGGGGCTACGAGCAGTACTTC.

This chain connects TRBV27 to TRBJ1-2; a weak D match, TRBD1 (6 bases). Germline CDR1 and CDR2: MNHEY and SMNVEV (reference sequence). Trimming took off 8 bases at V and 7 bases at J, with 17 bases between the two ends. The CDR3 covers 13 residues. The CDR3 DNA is TGTGCCAGCGCGAGGCAAGACAGGTCTGGCTACACCTTC. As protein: CASARQDRSGYTF.

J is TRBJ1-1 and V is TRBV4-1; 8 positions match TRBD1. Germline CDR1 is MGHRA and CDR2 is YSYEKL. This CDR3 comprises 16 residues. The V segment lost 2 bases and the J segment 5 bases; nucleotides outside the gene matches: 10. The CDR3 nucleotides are TGCGCCAGCAGCCAACGGACAGGGTCGAGTGGGACTGAAGCTTTCTTT. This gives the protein CASSQRTGSSGTEAFF.

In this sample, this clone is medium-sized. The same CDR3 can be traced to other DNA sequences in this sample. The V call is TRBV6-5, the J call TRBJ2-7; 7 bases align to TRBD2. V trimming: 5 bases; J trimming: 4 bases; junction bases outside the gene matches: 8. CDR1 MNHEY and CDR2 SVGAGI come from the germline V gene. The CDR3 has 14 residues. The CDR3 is CASSPSLGGYEQYF. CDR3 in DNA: TGTGCCAGCAGTCCCTCACTCGGGGGGTACGAGCAGTACTTC.

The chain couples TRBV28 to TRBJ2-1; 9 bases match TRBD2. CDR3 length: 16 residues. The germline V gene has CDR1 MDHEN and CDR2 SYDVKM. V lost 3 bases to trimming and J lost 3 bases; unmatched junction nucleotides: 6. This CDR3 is CASSLVAGEFYNEQFF. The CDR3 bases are TGTGCCAGCAGTTTGGTAGCGGGGGAGTTCTACAATGAGCAGTTCTTC.

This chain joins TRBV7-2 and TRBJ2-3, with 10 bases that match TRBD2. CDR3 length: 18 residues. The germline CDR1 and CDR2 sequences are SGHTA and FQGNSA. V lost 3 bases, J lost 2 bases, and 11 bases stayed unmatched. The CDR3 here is CASSFRSTTSGATDTQYF. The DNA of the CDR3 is TGTGCCAGCAGCTTCCGATCAACCACTAGCGGGGCCACAGATACGCAGTATTTT.

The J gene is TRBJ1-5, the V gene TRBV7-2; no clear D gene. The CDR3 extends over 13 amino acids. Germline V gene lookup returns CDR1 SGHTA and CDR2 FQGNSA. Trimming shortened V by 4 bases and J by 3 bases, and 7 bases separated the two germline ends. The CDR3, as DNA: TGTGCCAGCAGCTCGTCCCTCAATCAGCCCCAGCATTTT. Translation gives CASSSSLNQPQHF.

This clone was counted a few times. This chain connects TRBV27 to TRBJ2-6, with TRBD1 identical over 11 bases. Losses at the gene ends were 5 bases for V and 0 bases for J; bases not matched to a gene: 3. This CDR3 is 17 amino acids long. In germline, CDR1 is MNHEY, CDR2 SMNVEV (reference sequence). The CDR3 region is CASSPGTGGSGANVLTF. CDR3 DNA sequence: TGTGCCAGCAGTCCGGGGACAGGGGGCTCTGGGGCCAACGTCCTGACTTTC. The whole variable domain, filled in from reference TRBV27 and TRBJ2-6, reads EAQVTQNPRYLITVTGKKLTVTCSQNMNHEYMSWYRQDPGLGLRQIYYSMNVEVTDKGDVPEGYKVSRKEKRNFPLILESPSPNQTSLYFCASSPGTGGSGANVLTFGAGSRLTVL.

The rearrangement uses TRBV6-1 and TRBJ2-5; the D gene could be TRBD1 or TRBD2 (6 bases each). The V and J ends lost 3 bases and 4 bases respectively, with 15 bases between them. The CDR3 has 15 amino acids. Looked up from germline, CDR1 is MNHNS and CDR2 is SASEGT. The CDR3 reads CASSEGGVIAETQYF. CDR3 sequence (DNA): TGTGCCAGCAGTGAGGGGGGCGTCATAGCAGAGACCCAGTACTTC.

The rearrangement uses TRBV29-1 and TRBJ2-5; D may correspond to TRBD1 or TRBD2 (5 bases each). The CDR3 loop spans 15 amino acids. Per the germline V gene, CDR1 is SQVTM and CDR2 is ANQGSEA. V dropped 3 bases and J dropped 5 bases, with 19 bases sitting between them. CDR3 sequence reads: CSVDGLKTEGETQYF. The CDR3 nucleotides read TGCAGCGTTGACGGTCTGAAGACAGAGGGGGAGACCCAGTACTTC.

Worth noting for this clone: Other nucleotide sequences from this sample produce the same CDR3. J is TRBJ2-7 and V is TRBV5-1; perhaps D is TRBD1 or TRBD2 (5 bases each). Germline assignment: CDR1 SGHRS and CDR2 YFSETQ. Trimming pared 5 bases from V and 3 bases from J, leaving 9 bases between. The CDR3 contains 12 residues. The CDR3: CASSWDGYEQYF. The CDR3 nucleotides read TGCGCCAGCAGTTGGGACGGCTACGAGCAGTACTTC.

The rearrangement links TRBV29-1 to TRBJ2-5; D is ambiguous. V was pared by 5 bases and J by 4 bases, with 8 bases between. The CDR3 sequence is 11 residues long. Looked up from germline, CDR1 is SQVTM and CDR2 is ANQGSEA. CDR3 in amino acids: CSVHGRETQYF. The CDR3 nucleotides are TGCAGCGTTCACGGACGAGAGACCCAGTACTTC.

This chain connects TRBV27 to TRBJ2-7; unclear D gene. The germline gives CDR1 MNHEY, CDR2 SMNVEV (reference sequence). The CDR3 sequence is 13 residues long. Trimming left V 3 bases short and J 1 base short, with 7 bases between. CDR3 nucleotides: TGTGCCAGCAGTTTCGGCCGATCCTACGAGCAGTACTTC. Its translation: CASSFGRSYEQYF.

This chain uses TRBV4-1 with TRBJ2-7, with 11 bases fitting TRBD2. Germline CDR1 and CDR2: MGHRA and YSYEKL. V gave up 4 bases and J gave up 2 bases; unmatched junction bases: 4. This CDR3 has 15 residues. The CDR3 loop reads CASSLGLAVPYEQYF. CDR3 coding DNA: TGCGCCAGCAGCCTGGGACTAGCGGTCCCCTACGAGCAGTACTTC.

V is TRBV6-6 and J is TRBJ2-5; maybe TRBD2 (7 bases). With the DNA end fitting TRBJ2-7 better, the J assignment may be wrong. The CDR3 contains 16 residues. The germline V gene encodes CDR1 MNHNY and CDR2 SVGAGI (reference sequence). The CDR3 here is CASSSQPRGGSDEQYF. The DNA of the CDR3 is TGTGCCAGCAGTTCCCAACCCAGGGGAGGGTCGGACGAGCAGTACTTC.

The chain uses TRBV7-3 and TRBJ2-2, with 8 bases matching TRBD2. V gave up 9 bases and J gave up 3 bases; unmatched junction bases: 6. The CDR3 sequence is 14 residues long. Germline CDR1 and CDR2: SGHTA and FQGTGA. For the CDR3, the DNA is TGTGCCAGTCAGCGGGAGCGGTACACCGGGGAGCTGTTTTTT. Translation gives CASQRERYTGELFF.

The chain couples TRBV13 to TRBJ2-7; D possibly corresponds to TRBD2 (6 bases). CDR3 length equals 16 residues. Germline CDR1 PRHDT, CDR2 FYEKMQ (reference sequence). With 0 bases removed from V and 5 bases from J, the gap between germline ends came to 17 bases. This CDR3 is CASSLGRGPPINEQYF. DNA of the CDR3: TGTGCCAGCAGCTTAGGGCGGGGCCCCCCTATCAACGAGCAGTACTTC. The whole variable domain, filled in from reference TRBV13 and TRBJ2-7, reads AAGVIQSPRHLIKEKRETATLKCYPIPRHDTVYWYQQGPGQDPQFLISFYEKMQSDKGSIPDRFSAQQFSDYHSELNMSSLELGDSALYFCASSLGRGPPINEQYFGPGTRLTVT.

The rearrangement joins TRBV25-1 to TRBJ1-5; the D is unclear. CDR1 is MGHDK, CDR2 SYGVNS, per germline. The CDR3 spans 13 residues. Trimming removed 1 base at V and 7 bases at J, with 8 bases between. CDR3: CASSESTFQPQHF. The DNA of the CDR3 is TGTGCCAGCAGTGAATCTACTTTCCAGCCCCAGCATTTT.

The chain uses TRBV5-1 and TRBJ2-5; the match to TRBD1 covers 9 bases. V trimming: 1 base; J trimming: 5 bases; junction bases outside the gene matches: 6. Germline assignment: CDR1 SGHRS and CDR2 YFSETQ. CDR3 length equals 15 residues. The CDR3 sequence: CASSLTGGAGETQYF. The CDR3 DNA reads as TGCGCCAGCAGCTTGACAGGGGGCGCCGGGGAGACCCAGTACTTC.

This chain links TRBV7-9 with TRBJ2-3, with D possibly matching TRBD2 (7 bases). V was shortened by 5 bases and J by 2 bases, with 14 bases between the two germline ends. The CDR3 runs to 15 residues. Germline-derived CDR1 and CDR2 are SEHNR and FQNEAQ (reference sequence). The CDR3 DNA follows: TGTGCCAGCAGCCCCCTGGGGGGGGCCACAGATACGCAGTATTTT. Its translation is CASSPLGGATDTQYF.

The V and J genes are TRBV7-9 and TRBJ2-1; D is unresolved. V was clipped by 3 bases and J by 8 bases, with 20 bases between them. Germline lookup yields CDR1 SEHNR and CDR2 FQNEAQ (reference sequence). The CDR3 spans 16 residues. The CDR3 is CASSFGRTLSAHEQFF. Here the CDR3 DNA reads TGTGCCAGCAGCTTTGGCAGGACGCTTTCGGCCCATGAGCAGTTCTTC.